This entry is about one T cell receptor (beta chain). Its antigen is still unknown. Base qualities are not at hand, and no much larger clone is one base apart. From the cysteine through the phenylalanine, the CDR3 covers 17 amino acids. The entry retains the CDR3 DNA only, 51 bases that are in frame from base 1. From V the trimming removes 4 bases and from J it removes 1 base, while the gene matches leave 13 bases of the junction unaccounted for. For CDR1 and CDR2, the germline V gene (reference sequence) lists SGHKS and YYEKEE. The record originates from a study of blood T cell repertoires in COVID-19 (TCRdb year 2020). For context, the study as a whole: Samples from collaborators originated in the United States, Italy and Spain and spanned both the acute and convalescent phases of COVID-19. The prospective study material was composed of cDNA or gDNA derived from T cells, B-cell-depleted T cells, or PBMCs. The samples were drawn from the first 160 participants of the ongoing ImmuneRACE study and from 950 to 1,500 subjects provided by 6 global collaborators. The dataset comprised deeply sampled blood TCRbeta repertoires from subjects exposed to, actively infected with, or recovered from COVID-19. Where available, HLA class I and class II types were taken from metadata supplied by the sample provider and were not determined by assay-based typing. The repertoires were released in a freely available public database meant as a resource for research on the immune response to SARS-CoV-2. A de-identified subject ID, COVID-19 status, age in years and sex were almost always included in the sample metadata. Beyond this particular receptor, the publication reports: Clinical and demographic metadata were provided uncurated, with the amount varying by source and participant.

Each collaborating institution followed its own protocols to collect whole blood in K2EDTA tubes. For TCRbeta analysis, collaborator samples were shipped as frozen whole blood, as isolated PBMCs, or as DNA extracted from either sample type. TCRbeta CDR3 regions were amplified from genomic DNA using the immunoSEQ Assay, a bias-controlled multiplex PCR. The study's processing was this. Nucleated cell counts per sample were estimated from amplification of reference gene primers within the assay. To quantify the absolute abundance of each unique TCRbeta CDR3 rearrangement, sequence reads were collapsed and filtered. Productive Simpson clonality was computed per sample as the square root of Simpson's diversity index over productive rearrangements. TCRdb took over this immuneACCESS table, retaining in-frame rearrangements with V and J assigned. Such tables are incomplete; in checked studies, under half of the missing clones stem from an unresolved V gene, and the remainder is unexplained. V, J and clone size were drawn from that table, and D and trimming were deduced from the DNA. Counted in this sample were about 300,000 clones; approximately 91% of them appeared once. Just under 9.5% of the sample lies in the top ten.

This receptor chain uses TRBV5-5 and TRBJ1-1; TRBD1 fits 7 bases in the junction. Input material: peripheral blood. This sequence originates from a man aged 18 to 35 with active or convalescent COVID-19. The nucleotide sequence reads TGTGCCAGCAGCCACCCGGACAGGCCCGGGGAGAACACTGAAGCTTTCTTT. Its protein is CASSHPDRPGENTEAFF.